One TCR beta chain is described in this entry. Its antigen is as yet unknown. TCR beta VDJ and CDR3 profiling used genomic DNA as template. TCRdb passed the reads through MiXCR, listing each CDR3 protein once. The sample includes about 180,000 distinct CDR3 sequences, about 47% of them seen just once. The ends lost 3 bases at V and 4 bases at J; junction bases unmatched: 7. The germline gives CDR1 DFQATT, CDR2 SNEGSKA (reference sequence). This CDR3 region has 14 residues. The record originates from a study of CD8+CD57+ T cells in acquired aplastic anemia. Whole-study results and caveats: Comparison of patients with controls identified roughly 30 shared CD8+ CDR3 sequences. Significance was not reached for CD8+ Simpson's diversity between patients and controls.

The receptor was isolated from a human donor in good health. Sequenced sample: sorted CD4+, CD8+, or CD8+CD57+ T cells (not recorded which) from PBMCs. V is TRBV20-1 and J is TRBJ2-7; TRBD1 matches 9 bases. In DNA form, the CDR3 reads TGCAGTGCTAGTACGGGACAGGGACCTTACGAGCAGTACTTC. The encoded protein is CSASTGQGPYEQYF.